This T cell receptor (beta chain) is drawn from a study of identical twins. cDNA carried unique molecular identifiers, and a universal primer site was added by template switching. TCRdb fed the 5' RACE reads into MiXCR, producing one record per CDR3 protein. The data hold 1.5 million or so distinct CDR3 sequences, with about 31% observed a single time. This clonotype showed up just a few times. Antigen specificity is unknown. Study outcomes and limitations: While abundant cord blood beta clonotypes carried fewer insertions, memory repertoires showed no such pattern.

The sequenced material came from cord blood. The source of this sequence is a newborn girl in good health.

CDR3 sequence (DNA): TGTGCCAGCAGGCAGCGGGGAAACATTCAGTACTTC. Its translation is CASRQRGNIQYF. This chain connects TRBV12-3 or TRBV12-4 to TRBJ2-4; 7 bases are shared with TRBD2. Unmatched junction bases numbered 2, after V lost 6 bases and J lost 6 bases. The CDR3 extends over 12 amino acids.